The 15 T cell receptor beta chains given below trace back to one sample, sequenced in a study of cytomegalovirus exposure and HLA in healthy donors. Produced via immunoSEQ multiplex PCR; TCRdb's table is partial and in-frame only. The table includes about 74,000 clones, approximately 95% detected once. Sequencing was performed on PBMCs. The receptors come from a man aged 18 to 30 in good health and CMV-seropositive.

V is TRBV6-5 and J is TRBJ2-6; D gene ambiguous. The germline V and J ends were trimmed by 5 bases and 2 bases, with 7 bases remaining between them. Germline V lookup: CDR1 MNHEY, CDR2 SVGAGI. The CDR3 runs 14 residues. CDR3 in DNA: TGTGCCAGCAGTAATGCAGCTGGGGCCAACGTCCTGACTTTC. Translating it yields CASSNAAGANVLTF.

The CDR3 DNA is TGTGCCACCAGCAGTGGGAGAAACTATGGCTACACCTTC. It encodes CATSSGRNYGYTF. The rearrangement joins TRBV15 to TRBJ1-2; no firm D call. Germline V lookup: CDR1 LNHNV, CDR2 YYDKDF (reference sequence). V lost 3 bases, J lost 2 bases, and 7 bases lay in between. This CDR3 has 13 residues.

CDR3 region: CASSEVWRQLEAFF. The CDR3 DNA follows: TGCGCCAGCAGTGAGGTATGGAGACAGCTTGAAGCTTTCTTT. The chain recombines TRBV10-2 with TRBJ1-1; a weak D match, TRBD1 (5 bases). The germline V gene has CDR1 WSHSY and CDR2 SAAADI. The CDR3 length is 14 residues. V lost 2 bases, J lost 7 bases, and 14 bases lay in between.

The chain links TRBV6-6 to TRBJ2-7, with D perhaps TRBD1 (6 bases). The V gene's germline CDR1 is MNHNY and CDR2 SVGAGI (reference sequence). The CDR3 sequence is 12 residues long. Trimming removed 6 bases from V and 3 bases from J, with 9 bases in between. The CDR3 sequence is CASSGQRYEQYF. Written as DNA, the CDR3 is TGTGCCAGCAGCGGACAGCGCTACGAGCAGTACTTC.

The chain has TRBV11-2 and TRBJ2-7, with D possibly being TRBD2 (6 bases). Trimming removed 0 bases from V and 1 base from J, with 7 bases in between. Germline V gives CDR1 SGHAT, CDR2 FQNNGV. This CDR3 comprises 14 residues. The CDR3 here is CASSLEEGSYEQYF. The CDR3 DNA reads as TGTGCCAGCAGCTTAGAGGAGGGGTCCTACGAGCAGTACTTC.

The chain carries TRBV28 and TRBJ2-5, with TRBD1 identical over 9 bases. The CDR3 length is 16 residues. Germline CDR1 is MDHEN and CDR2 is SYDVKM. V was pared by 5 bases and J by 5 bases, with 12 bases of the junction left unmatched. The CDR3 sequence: CASSRMRGQGRETQYF. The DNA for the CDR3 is TGTGCCAGCAGTCGTATGCGGGGACAGGGCAGGGAGACCCAGTACTTC.

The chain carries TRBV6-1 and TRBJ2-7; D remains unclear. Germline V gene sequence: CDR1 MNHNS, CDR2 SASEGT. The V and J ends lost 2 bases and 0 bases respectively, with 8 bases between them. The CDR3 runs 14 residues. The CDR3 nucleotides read TGTGCCAGCAGTGAAATGAGCCTCTCCTACGAGCAGTACTTC. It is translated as CASSEMSLSYEQYF.

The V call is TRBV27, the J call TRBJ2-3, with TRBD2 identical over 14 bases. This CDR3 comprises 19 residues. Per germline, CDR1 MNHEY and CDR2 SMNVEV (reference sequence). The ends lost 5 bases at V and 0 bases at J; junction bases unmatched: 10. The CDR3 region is CASSITGTSGRGSTDTQYF. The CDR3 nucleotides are TGTGCCAGCAGTATAACCGGGACTAGCGGGAGAGGGAGCACAGATACGCAGTATTTT.

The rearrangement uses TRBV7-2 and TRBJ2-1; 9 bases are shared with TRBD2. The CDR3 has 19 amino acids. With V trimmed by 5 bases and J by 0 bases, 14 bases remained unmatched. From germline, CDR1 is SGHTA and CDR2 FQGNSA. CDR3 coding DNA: TGTGCCAGCAGCCCGACCCCGCGACTAGCGGCATTCTCCTACAATGAGCAGTTCTTC. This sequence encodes CASSPTPRLAAFSYNEQFF.

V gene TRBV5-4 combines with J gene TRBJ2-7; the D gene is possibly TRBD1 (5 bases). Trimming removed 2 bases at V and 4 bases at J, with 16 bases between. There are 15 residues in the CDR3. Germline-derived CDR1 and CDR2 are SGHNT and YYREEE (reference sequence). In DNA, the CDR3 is TGTGCCAGCAGCTTCCCGTCAAGGGGAATGTACGAGCAGTACTTC. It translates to CASSFPSRGMYEQYF.

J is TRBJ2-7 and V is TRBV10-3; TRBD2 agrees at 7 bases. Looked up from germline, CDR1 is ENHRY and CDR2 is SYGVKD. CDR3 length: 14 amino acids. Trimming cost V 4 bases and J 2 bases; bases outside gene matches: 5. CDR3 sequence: CAISGRAGTYEQYF. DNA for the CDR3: TGTGCCATCAGTGGTCGAGCGGGAACCTACGAGCAGTACTTC.

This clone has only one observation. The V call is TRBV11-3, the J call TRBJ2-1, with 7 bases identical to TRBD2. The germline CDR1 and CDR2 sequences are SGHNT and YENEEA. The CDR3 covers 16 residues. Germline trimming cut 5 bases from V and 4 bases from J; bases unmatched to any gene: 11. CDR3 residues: CASSPHRGGGYNEQFF. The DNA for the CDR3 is TGTGCCAGCAGCCCCCATCGGGGCGGGGGTTACAATGAGCAGTTCTTC.

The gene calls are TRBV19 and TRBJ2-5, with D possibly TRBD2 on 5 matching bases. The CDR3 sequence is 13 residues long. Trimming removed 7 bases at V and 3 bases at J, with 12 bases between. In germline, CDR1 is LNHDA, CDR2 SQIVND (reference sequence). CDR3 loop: CASNRRAEETQYF. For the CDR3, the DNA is TGTGCCAGTAATAGGCGGGCCGAAGAGACCCAGTACTTC. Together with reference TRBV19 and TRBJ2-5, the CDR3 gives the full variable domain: DGGITQSPKYLFRKEGQNVTLSCEQNLNHDAMYWYRQDPGQGLRLIYYSQIVNDFQKGDIAEGYSVSREKKESFPLTVTSAQKNPTAFYLCASNRRAEETQYFGPGTRLLVL.

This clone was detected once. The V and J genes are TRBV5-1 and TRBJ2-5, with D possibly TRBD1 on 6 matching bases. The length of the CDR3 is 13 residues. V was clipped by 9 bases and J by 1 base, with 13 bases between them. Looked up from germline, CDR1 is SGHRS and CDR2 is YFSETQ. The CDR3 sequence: CATGTGTQETQYF. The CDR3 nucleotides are TGCGCCACCGGAACAGGGACCCAAGAGACCCAGTACTTC.

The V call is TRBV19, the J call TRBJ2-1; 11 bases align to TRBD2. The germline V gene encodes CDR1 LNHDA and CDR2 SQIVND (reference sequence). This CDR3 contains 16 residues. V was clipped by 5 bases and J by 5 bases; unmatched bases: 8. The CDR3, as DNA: TGTGCCAGTAGTCTCCGACTAGCGGGAATCAACAATGAGCAGTTCTTC. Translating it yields CASSLRLAGINNEQFF.